These 6 T cell receptor beta chains were all obtained from the same sample, sequenced in a study of beta chain features in type 1 diabetes (dated by TCRdb to 2016 to 2019). The antigens for these receptors are not known. Results the study describes overall, beyond this receptor: In all four CD4+ subsets, TCRB CDR3 length was moderately but significantly shorter in type 1 diabetes patients.

The library was prepared using the immunoSEQ multiplex PCR assay. The entire amount of isolated RNA was reverse transcribed using the High Capacity cDNA Reverse Transcription Kit, so the sequenced TCRB transcripts were expressed ones. TCRdb mirrors the immuneACCESS table, restricted to in-frame sequences. Some clones are absent from its copies; in checked studies, under half trace to an unresolved V gene, and the reason for the others is unknown. The sample table lists about 700,000 clones, 13% of them with a count of one. About 0.02% of the sample goes to the ten largest clones. The sample taken for sequencing was naive CD4+ T cells from blood. The sample's cell subset or site label, decoded: true naive CD4+ T cells. These receptors all stem from a man between 18 and 29 years old with type 1 diabetes.

The chain has TRBV5-6 and TRBJ2-5; D may be TRBD1 (6 bases). V lost 4 bases and J 4 bases, leaving 17 bases between the germline ends. The CDR3 is 15 residues long. Per the germline V gene, CDR1 is SGHDT and CDR2 is YYEEEE. The CDR3 DNA is TGTGCCAGCAGCCCACAGGGATCTAGGGGAGAGACCCAGTACTTC. Protein: CASSPQGSRGETQYF.

The V gene is TRBV2, the J gene TRBJ1-5, with unresolved D. Per the germline V gene, CDR1 is SNHLY and CDR2 is FYNNEI. The CDR3 spans 12 residues. The ends were cut back, 4 bases at V and 0 bases at J, with 1 base in the middle. Here the CDR3 DNA reads TGTGCCAGCAGTGTTAGCAATCAGCCCCAGCATTTT. Translating gives CASSVSNQPQHF.

The chain is built from TRBV4-1 and TRBJ2-3; D is undetermined. V was shortened by 0 bases and J by 2 bases, with 6 bases between the two germline ends. CDR3 length equals 14 residues. Germline V gives CDR1 MGHRA, CDR2 YSYEKL. Here the CDR3 reads CASSQDWLTDTQYF. Written as DNA, the CDR3 is TGCGCCAGCAGCCAAGATTGGCTCACAGATACGCAGTATTTT.

CDR3 sequence: CASSYSVAENYGYTF. DNA of the CDR3: TGTGCCAGCAGTTACTCGGTGGCAGAGAACTATGGCTACACCTTC. This sequence joins TRBV6-5 and TRBJ1-2; no clear D. The CDR3 loop spans 15 amino acids. V lost 0 bases and J lost 2, with 10 bases in between. CDR1 and CDR2 from the germline V gene are MNHEY and SVGAGI.

This clone was seen more than once but under ten times. The chain couples TRBV4-1 to TRBJ1-5, with D unclear. Germline V gene sequence: CDR1 MGHRA, CDR2 YSYEKL. This CDR3 contains 19 residues. Trimming took off 0 bases at V and 0 bases at J, with 18 bases between the two ends. DNA for the CDR3: TGCGCCAGCAGCCAAGATCGGTACACTAACGCCGATAGCAATCAGCCCCAGCATTTT. This gives the protein CASSQDRYTNADSNQPQHF.

The V gene is TRBV30, the J gene TRBJ2-5; weak D call: TRBD1 (6 bases). The J call may be faulty, since TRBJ2-7 better matches the DNA end. The length of the CDR3 is 12 residues. CDR1 is GTSNPN, CDR2 SVGIG, per germline (reference sequence). Here the CDR3 DNA reads TGTGCCTGGAGAAAGGACAGCTACGAGCAGTACTTC. Translation gives CAWRKDSYEQYF.